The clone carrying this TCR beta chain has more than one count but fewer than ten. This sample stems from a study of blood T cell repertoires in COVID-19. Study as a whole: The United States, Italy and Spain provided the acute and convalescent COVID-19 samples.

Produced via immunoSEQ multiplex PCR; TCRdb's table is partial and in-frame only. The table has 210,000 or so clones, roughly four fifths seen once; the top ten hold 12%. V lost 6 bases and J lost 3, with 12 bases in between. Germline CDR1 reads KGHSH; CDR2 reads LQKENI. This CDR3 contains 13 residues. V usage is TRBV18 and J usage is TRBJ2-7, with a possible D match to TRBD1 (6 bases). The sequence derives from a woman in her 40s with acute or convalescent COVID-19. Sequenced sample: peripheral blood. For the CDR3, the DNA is TGTGCCAGCTCGCCCGACAGGCTCTACGAGCAGTACTTC. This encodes CASSPDRLYEQYF.